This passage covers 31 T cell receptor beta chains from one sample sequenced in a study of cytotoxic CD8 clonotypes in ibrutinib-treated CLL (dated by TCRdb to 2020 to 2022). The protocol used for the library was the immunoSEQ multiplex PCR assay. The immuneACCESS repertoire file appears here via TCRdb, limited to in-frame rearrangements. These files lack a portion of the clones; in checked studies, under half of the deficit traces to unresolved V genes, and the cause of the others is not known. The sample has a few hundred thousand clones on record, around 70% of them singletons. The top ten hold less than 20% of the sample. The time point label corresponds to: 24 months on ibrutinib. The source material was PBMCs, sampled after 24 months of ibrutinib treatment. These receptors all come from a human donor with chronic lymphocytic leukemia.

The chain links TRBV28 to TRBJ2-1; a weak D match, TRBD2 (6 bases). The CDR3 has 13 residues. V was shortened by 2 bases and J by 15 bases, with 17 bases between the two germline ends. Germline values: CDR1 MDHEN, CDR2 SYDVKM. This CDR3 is CASSLRNWRDPFF. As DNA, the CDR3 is TGTGCCAGCAGTTTAAGGAATTGGCGGGACCCGTTCTTC.

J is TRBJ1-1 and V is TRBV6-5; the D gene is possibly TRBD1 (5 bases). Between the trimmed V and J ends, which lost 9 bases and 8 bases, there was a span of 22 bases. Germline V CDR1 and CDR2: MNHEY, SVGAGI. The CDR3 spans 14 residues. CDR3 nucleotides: TGTGCCAGTTCACTGACGGGGGAGTCCATGGAAGCTTTCTTT. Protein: CASSLTGESMEAFF.

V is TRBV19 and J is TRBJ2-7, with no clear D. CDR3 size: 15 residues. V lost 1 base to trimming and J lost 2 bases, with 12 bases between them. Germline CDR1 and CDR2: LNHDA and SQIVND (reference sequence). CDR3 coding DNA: TGTGCCAGTAGTATAGGTCCAGGAGAGACCTACGAGCAGTACTTC. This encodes CASSIGPGETYEQYF.

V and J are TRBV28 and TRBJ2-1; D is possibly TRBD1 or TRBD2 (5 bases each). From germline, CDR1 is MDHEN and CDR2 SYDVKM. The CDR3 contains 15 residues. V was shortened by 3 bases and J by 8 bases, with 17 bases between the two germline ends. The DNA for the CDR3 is TGTGCCAGCAGTTTTGAGAGGGGCTATATCGATGAGCAGTTCTTC. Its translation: CASSFERGYIDEQFF.

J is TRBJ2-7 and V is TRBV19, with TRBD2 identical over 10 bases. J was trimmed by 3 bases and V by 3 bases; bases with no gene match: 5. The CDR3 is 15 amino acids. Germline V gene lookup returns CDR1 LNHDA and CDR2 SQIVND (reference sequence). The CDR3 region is CASSIEAGGVYEQYF. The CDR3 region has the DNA TGTGCCAGTAGTATTGAAGCGGGAGGGGTCTACGAGCAGTACTTC.

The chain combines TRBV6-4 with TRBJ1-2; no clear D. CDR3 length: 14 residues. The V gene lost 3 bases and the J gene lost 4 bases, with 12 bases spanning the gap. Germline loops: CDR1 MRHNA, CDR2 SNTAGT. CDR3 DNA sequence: TGTGCCAGCAGTGAACGGGCAGGAGGCTATGGCTACACCTTC. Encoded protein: CASSERAGGYGYTF.

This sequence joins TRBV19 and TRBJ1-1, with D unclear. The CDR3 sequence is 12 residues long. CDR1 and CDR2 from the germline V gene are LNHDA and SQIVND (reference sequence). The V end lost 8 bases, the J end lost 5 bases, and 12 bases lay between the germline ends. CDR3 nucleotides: TGTGCCAGTGGACGCAGAGAAACTGAAGCTTTCTTT. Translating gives CASGRRETEAFF.

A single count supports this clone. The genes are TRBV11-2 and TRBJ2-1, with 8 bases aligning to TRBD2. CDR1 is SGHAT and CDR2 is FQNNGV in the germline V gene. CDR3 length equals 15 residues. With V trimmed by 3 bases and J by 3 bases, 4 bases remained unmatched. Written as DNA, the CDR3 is TGTGCCAGCAGCTTGAGCGGGAGTTTCTACAATGAGCAGTTCTTC. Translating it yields CASSLSGSFYNEQFF.

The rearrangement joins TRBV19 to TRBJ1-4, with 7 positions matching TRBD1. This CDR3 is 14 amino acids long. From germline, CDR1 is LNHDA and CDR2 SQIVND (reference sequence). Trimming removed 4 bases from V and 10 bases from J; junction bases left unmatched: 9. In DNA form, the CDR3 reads TGTGCCAGTAGTAGGGACAGCCGAGAGGGAAAACTGTTTTTT. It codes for CASSRDSREGKLFF. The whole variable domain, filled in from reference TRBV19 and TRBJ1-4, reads DGGITQSPKYLFRKEGQNVTLSCEQNLNHDAMYWYRQDPGQGLRLIYYSQIVNDFQKGDIAEGYSVSREKKESFPLTVTSAQKNPTAFYLCASSRDSREGKLFFGSGTQLSVL.

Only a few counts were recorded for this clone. CDR3 bases: TGTGCCAGCAGTTTAACAGGGCCTAACTATGGCTACACCTTC. Residues: CASSLTGPNYGYTF. The rearrangement joins TRBV28 to TRBJ1-2; the D gene is possibly TRBD1 (6 bases). In germline, CDR1 is MDHEN, CDR2 SYDVKM. The CDR3 is 14 residues long. V was clipped by 2 bases and J by 0 bases, with 7 bases between them.

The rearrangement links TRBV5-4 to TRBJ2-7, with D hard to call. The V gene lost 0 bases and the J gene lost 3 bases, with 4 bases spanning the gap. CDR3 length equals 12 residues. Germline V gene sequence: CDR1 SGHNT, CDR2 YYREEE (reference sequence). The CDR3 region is CASSLGFYEQYF. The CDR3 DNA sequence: TGTGCCAGCAGCTTGGGGTTCTACGAGCAGTACTTC. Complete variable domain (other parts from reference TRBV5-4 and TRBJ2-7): ETGVTQSPTHLIKTRGQQVTLRCSSQSGHNTVSWYQQALGQGPQFIFQYYREEENGRGNFPPRFSGLQFPNYSSELNVNALELDDSALYLCASSLGFYEQYFGPGTRLTVT.

CDR3 loop: CASSHKNTEAFF. The CDR3 DNA reads as TGTGCCAGCAGCCACAAGAACACTGAAGCTTTCTTT. The rearrangement links TRBV14 to TRBJ1-1; D unresolved. Germline V lookup: CDR1 SGHDN, CDR2 FVKESK. V gave up 3 bases and J gave up 1 base, with 3 bases separating them. This CDR3 spans 12 amino acids.

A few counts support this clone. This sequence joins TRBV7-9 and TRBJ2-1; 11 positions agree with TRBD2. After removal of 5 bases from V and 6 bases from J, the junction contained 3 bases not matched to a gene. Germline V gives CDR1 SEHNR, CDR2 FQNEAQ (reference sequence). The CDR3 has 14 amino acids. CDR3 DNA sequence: TGTGCCAGCAGCCATAGCGGGAGGGCCAATGAGCAGTTCTTC. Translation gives CASSHSGRANEQFF.

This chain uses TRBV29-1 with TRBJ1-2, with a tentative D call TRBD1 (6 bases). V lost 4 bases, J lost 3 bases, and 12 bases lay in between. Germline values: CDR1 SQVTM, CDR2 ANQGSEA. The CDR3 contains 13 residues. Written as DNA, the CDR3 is TGCAGCGTTGTCACAGGGTCAGACTATGGCTACACCTTC. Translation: CSVVTGSDYGYTF.

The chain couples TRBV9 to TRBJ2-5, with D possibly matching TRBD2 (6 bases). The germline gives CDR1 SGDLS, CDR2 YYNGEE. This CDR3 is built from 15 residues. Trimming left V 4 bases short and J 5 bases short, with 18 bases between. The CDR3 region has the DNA TGTGCCAGCAGCTCCCAAGGGAGGTACGGCGAGACCCAGTACTTC. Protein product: CASSSQGRYGETQYF.

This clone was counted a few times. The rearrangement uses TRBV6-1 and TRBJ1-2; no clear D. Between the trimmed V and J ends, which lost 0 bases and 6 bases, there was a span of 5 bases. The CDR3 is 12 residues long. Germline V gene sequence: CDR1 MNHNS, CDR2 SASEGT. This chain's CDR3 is CASSEAGNGYTF. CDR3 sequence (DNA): TGTGCCAGCAGTGAAGCAGGTAATGGCTACACCTTC.

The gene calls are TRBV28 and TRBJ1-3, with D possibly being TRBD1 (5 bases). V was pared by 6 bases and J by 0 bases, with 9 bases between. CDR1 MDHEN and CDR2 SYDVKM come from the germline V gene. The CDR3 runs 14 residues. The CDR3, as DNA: TGTGCCAGCAGGTCTCAGGGCTCTGGAAACACCATATATTTT. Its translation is CASRSQGSGNTIYF. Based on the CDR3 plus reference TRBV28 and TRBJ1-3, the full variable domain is DVKVTQSSRYLVKRTGEKVFLECVQDMDHENMFWYRQDPGLGLRLIYFSYDVKMKEKGDIPEGYSVSREKKERFSLILESASTNQTSMYLCASRSQGSGNTIYFGEGSWLTVV.

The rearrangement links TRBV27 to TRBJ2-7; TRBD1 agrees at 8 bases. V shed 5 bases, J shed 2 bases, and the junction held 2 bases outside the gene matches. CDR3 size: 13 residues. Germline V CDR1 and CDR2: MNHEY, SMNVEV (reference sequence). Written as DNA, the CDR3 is TGTGCCAGCAGTCGGACAGGGCCCTACGAGCAGTACTTC. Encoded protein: CASSRTGPYEQYF.

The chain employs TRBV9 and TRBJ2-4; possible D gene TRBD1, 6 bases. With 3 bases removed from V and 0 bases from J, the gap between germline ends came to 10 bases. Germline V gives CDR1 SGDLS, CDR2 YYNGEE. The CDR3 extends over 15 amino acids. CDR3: CASSETGLAKNIQYF. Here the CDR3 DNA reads TGTGCCAGCAGCGAGACAGGATTAGCCAAAAACATTCAGTACTTC.

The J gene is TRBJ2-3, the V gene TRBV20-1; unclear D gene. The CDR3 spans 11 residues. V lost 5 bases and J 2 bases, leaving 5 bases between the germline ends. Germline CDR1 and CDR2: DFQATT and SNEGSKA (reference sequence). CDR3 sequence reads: CSAHATDTQYF. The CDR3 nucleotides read TGCAGTGCTCACGCCACAGATACGCAGTATTTT.

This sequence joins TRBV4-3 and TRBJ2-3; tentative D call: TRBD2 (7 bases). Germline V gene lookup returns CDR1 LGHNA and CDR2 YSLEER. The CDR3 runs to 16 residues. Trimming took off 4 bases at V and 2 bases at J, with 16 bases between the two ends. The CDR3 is CASSPGASGSTDTQYF. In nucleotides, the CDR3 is TGCGCCAGCAGCCCAGGGGCTAGCGGATCCACAGATACGCAGTATTTT.

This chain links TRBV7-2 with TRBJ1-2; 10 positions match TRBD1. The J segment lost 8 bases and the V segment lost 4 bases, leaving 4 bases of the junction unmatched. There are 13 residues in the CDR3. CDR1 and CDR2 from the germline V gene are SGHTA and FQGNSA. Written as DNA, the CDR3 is TGTGCCAGCAGCTCGGGACAGGGGCAAGGCTACACCTTC. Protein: CASSSGQGQGYTF.

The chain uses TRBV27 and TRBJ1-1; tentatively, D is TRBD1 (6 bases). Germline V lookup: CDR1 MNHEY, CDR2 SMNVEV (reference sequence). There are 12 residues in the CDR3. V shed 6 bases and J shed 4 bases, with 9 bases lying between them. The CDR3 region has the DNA TGTGCCAGCAGCCCGGGGGCCACTGAAGCTTTCTTT. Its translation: CASSPGATEAFF.

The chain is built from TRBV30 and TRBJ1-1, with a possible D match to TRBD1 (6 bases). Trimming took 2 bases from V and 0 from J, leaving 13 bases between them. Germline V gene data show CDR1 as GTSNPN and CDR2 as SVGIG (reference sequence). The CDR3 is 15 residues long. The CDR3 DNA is TGTGCCTGGAGTAGGGCAGGGGCCATGAACACTGAAGCTTTCTTT. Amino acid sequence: CAWSRAGAMNTEAFF.

CDR3 sequence (DNA): TGTGCCAGTAGTCTACAAGGACTAGCGGGAGGATACGAGCAGTACTTC. Translation gives CASSLQGLAGGYEQYF. The chain links TRBV19 to TRBJ2-7, with TRBD2 identical over 14 bases. V was clipped by 5 bases and J by 4 bases; unmatched bases: 7. Germline-derived CDR1 and CDR2 are LNHDA and SQIVND (reference sequence). The CDR3 spans 16 residues.

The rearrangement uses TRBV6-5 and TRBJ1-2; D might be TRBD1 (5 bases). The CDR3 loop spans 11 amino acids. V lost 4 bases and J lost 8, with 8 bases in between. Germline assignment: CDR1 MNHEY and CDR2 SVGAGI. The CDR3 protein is CASSWRGGYTF. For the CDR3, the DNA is TGTGCCAGCAGTTGGAGGGGCGGCTACACCTTC.

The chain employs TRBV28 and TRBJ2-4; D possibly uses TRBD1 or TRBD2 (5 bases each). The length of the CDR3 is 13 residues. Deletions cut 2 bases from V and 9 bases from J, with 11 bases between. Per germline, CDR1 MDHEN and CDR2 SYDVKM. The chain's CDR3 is CASSLGSGRIQYF. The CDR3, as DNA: TGTGCCAGCAGTTTAGGCTCGGGGCGCATTCAGTACTTC.

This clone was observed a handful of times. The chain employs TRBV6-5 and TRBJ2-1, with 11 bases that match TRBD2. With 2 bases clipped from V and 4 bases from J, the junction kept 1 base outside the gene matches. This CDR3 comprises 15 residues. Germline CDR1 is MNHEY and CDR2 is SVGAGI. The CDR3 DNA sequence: TGTGCCAGCAGTTACGGGACTAGCGGTTACAATGAGCAGTTCTTC. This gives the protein CASSYGTSGYNEQFF.

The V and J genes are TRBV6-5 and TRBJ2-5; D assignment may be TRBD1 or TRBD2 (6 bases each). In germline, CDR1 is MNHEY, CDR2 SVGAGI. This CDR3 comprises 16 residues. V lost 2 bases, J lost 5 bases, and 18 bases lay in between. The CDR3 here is CASSYKPTGGGETQYF. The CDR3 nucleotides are TGTGCCAGCAGTTACAAACCGACAGGCGGAGGGGAGACCCAGTACTTC.

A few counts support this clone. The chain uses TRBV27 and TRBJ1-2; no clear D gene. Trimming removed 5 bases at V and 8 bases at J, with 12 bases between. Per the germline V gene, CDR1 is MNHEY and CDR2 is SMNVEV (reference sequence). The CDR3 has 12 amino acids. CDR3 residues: CASSREGEGYTF. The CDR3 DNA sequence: TGTGCCAGCAGTCGAGAAGGAGAGGGCTACACCTTC.

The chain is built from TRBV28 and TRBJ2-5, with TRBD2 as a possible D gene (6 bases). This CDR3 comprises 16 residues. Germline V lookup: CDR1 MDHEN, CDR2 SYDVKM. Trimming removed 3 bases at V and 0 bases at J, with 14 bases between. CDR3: CASSFGGRRYQETQYF. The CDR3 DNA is TGTGCCAGCAGTTTTGGTGGGAGGAGGTACCAAGAGACCCAGTACTTC.